This TCR beta chain emerged from a study of coeliac disease. Each fraction contributed one roughly 460,000-cell aliquot for sequencing. Measured with immunoSEQ multiplex PCR; TCRdb has only the in-frame clones, and not every one. Here the sample spans over a thousand clones, roughly 50% being singletons. Points on this clone: Antigen specificity is unknown. This sample also contains other DNA sequences that code for the same CDR3.

CDR3 length: 15 amino acids. Per germline, CDR1 MNHEY and CDR2 SMNVEV (reference sequence). V lost 2 bases, J lost 0 bases, and 5 bases lay in between. The study's findings and limits: Active celiac intraepithelial and lamina propria samples had lower TRB and TRG clonality than control samples. According to the authors, this method cannot detect gliadin-specific T cells in an unbiased way.

The specimen sequenced was intraepithelial lymphocytes from the gut. The origin of this receptor is a man in his 70s without celiac disease. This chain connects TRBV27 to TRBJ2-6; D ambiguous. DNA of the CDR3: TGTGCCAGCAGTTTAGCCAGCTCTGGGGCCAACGTCCTGACTTTC. This translates into CASSLASSGANVLTF.